This TCR beta chain is drawn from a study of OX40 agonist ivuxolimab in advanced cancers. Using immunoSEQ multiplex PCR, the repertoire was profiled, and TCRdb retains in-frame clones only, with some absent. Of about 55,000 clones in the sample, more than 65% were seen once. Unmatched junction bases numbered 10, after V lost 1 base and J lost 6 bases. The germline CDR1 and CDR2 sequences are SGDLS and YYNGEE. This CDR3 contains 17 residues. The sequences come from CD4+ or CD8+ T cells sorted from blood, collected in a trial of the OX40 agonist ivuxolimab. The sequence was obtained from an adult with an advanced solid tumor such as melanoma, head and neck, liver or kidney cancer. The rearrangement joins TRBV9 to TRBJ2-2; 9 bases are a match to TRBD1. The DNA of the CDR3 is TGTGCCAGCAGCGTAAGCCTGCCGGGACAGGGCGCCGGGGAGCTGTTTTTT. As protein: CASSVSLPGQGAGELFF.